These 32 T cell receptor beta chains came from one sample sequenced in a study of response to subunit inactivated influenza vaccine. MiXCR, applied by TCRdb to the RT-PCR reads, yields one record per CDR3 protein. Of about 520,000 distinct CDR3 sequences in the sample, roughly 23% were seen once. The material was CD4+ T cells sorted from PBMCs, obtained more than 4 days after vaccination. Every receptor here comes from a man aged 45-60 years who received an inactivated influenza vaccine.

The chain recombines TRBV12-3 or TRBV12-4 with TRBJ2-2, with D hard to call. There are 13 residues in the CDR3. The V end lost 5 bases, the J end lost 6 bases, and 10 bases lay between the germline ends. The DNA of the CDR3 is TGTGCCAGCAGTACCATTAGGGCCGGGGAGCTGTTTTTT. Residues: CASSTIRAGELFF.

This clonotype was counted between two and nine times. The chain uses TRBV5-6 and TRBJ1-2, with a weak D call TRBD1 (5 bases). The CDR3 has 15 amino acids. Between the trimmed V and J ends, which lost 1 base and 4 bases, there was a span of 14 bases. In germline, CDR1 is SGHDT, CDR2 YYEEEE. CDR3 in DNA: TGTGCCAGCAGCTTGAATACTGTAGGGGTCTATGGCTACACCTTC. Protein sequence: CASSLNTVGVYGYTF.

This clonotype was detected once. V usage is TRBV6-2 or TRBV6-3 and J usage is TRBJ2-2; 9 bases map to TRBD2. The V and J ends lost 8 bases and 4 bases, in that order; junction bases with no gene match: 11. The CDR3 runs 16 residues. In germline, CDR1 is MNHEY, CDR2 SVGEGT. The CDR3 reads CASQLTRGGLTGELFF. DNA for the CDR3: TGTGCCAGCCAGTTGACGCGGGGGGGCCTCACCGGGGAGCTGTTTTTT.

The chain couples TRBV24-1 to TRBJ1-5; maybe TRBD1 (5 bases). The CDR3 extends over 15 amino acids. V lost 2 bases and J lost 7, with 14 bases in between. Germline V gives CDR1 KGHDR, CDR2 SFDVKD. CDR3 nucleotides: TGTGCCACCAGTGATTCGGGGGGGTCGGGACAGCCCCAGCATTTT. This translates into CATSDSGGSGQPQHF.

The chain uses TRBV12-3 or TRBV12-4 and TRBJ1-4, with a tentative D call TRBD1 (5 bases). Trimming cost V 4 bases and J 10 bases, with 10 bases left between them. The CDR3 contains 12 residues. The CDR3 nucleotides read TGTGCCAGCAGTTCCGGGGGAGGAAAACTGTTTTTT. Protein sequence: CASSSGGGKLFF.

The chain links TRBV20-1 to TRBJ1-1, with 9 bases fitting TRBD1. CDR3 length equals 13 residues. Germline trimming cut 4 bases from V and 10 bases from J; bases unmatched to any gene: 10. Looked up from germline, CDR1 is DFQATT and CDR2 is SNEGSKA (reference sequence). CDR3 loop: CSATGQGQVAAFF. CDR3 coding DNA: TGCAGTGCTACGGGACAGGGCCAGGTTGCAGCTTTCTTT.

The chain joins TRBV7-9 to TRBJ2-3, with D perhaps TRBD2 (6 bases). The CDR3 extends over 15 amino acids. CDR1 SEHNR and CDR2 FQNEAQ come from the germline V gene (reference sequence). With 3 bases removed from V and 0 bases from J, the gap between germline ends came to 10 bases. Here the CDR3 reads CASSLRDASTDTQYF. CDR3 nucleotide sequence: TGTGCCAGCAGCTTGCGGGATGCTAGCACAGATACGCAGTATTTT.

At least ten counts were recorded for this clonotype. The chain uses TRBV28 and TRBJ2-2; 7 bases are shared with TRBD2. CDR1 is MDHEN, CDR2 SYDVKM, per germline. V dropped 5 bases and J dropped 6; count of bases not matched to a gene: 15. The CDR3 consists of 17 residues. The CDR3 DNA reads TGTGCCAGCAGTCCCTCACCGGGGGGAGGGCCTCCCGGGGAGCTGTTTTTT. Encoded protein: CASSPSPGGGPPGELFF.

The chain joins TRBV27 to TRBJ2-1; the match to TRBD2 covers 8 bases. Germline V gene sequence: CDR1 MNHEY, CDR2 SMNVEV (reference sequence). V dropped 4 bases and J dropped 6; count of bases not matched to a gene: 8. The CDR3 loop spans 15 amino acids. CDR3 bases: TGTGCCAGCAGTTCGCCGGGACTAGGAATCAATGAGCAGTTCTTC. This translates into CASSSPGLGINEQFF.

This clonotype has a handful of counts. For the CDR3, the DNA is TGTGCCATCGGGTTCACCGGGGAGCTGTTTTTT. Its protein product is CAIGFTGELFF. J is TRBJ2-2 and V is TRBV10-3; D is unresolved. With 8 bases removed from V and 4 bases from J, the gap between germline ends came to 5 bases. The CDR3 is 11 residues long. Per germline, CDR1 ENHRY and CDR2 SYGVKD.

This clonotype showed up just a few times. This chain joins TRBV10-3 and TRBJ2-3; no definite D call. Germline V gene sequence: CDR1 ENHRY, CDR2 SYGVKD. This CDR3 spans 14 amino acids. Trimming cost V 0 bases and J 6 bases, with 10 bases left between them. The CDR3 is CAISESSLQDTQYF. The CDR3 DNA reads TGTGCCATCAGTGAGTCGTCGCTCCAGGATACGCAGTATTTT.

This clonotype showed up just a few times. This chain's CDR3 is CAWSSSVGRGGYTF. The CDR3 DNA sequence: TGTGCCTGGAGTTCCTCGGTGGGGAGAGGAGGCTACACCTTC. The chain joins TRBV30 to TRBJ1-2; D gene uncertain. This CDR3 region has 14 residues. V lost 2 bases and J lost 8, with 18 bases in between. The V gene's germline CDR1 is GTSNPN and CDR2 SVGIG (reference sequence).

This clonotype was observed a few times. The genes are TRBV20-1 and TRBJ2-7; 11 nucleotides match TRBD2. Unmatched junction bases numbered 7, after V lost 0 bases and J lost 9 bases. This CDR3 spans 14 amino acids. CDR1 DFQATT and CDR2 SNEGSKA come from the germline V gene (reference sequence). In DNA, the CDR3 is TGCAGTGCTAGAGATGGTAGCGGGAGGGCCGCGCAGTACTTC. It encodes CSARDGSGRAAQYF.

In this sample, this clonotype turned up a few times. The chain is built from TRBV5-1 and TRBJ2-5, with D possibly TRBD1 on 8 matching bases. With 4 bases removed from V and 7 bases from J, the gap between germline ends came to 20 bases. The CDR3 extends over 15 amino acids. Germline CDR1 reads SGHRS; CDR2 reads YFSETQ. The CDR3 reads CASSTRTGTIGTQYF. DNA of the CDR3: TGCGCCAGCAGCACACGGACAGGGACTATAGGGACCCAGTACTTC.

This clonotype was seen a few times. V and J are TRBV6-5 and TRBJ2-1; D remains unclear. The CDR3 covers 14 residues. The germline CDR1 and CDR2 sequences are MNHEY and SVGAGI. Trimming took 0 bases from V and 3 from J, leaving 6 bases between them. CDR3 region: CASSYSQVYNEQFF. The CDR3 coding sequence is TGTGCCAGCAGTTACTCTCAAGTCTACAATGAGCAGTTCTTC.

This clonotype has a handful of counts. The chain is built from TRBV27 and TRBJ1-1; D gene unclear. CDR1 is MNHEY and CDR2 is SMNVEV in the germline V gene (reference sequence). V lost 5 bases to trimming and J lost 1 base, with 11 bases between them. The CDR3 has 14 amino acids. The CDR3 loop is CASSPTLGNTEAFF. In nucleotides, the CDR3 is TGTGCCAGCAGTCCTACATTAGGGAACACTGAAGCTTTCTTT.

The chain combines TRBV7-2 with TRBJ2-4, with D tentatively TRBD2 (7 bases). The germline CDR1 and CDR2 sequences are SGHTA and FQGNSA. V was shortened by 5 bases and J by 7 bases, with 18 bases between the two germline ends. The CDR3 covers 15 residues. The CDR3 protein is CASSREGGRRNIQYF. The CDR3 DNA reads as TGTGCCAGCAGCAGGGAGGGGGGAAGAAGGAACATTCAGTACTTC.

In this sample, this clonotype turned up a few times. The chain recombines TRBV20-1 with TRBJ2-3, with D perhaps being TRBD1 or TRBD2 (5 bases each). V was clipped by 2 bases and J by 4 bases, with 19 bases between them. The CDR3 runs to 16 residues. From germline, CDR1 is DFQATT and CDR2 SNEGSKA (reference sequence). The CDR3 is CSARMGLVRGSDTQYF. The CDR3 coding sequence is TGCAGTGCTAGAATGGGATTAGTTCGGGGCTCAGATACGCAGTATTTT.

The chain employs TRBV11-2 and TRBJ2-7; possibly TRBD2 for D (6 bases). CDR1 SGHAT and CDR2 FQNNGV come from the germline V gene. There are 14 residues in the CDR3. Trimming removed 5 bases at V and 1 base at J, with 12 bases between. This chain's CDR3 is CASSPRRESYEQYF. The DNA of the CDR3 is TGTGCCAGCAGCCCCCGTCGGGAGTCCTACGAGCAGTACTTC.

This sequence joins TRBV9 and TRBJ2-3; D gene ambiguous. The V end was cut by 4 bases, the J end by 2 bases, with 17 bases between. This CDR3 has 16 amino acids. CDR1 is SGDLS and CDR2 is YYNGEE in the germline V gene. The CDR3 region has the DNA TGTGCCAGCAGCCCCCTAGGTTCGCAACTCACAGATACGCAGTATTTT. Translated: CASSPLGSQLTDTQYF.

This clonotype was counted many times. The V call is TRBV6-5, the J call TRBJ2-7; maybe TRBD2 (5 bases). CDR1 and CDR2 from the germline V gene are MNHEY and SVGAGI. The CDR3 is made up of 15 amino acids. Trimming took off 0 bases at V and 3 bases at J, with 12 bases between the two ends. The CDR3 sequence is CASSYSSLGSYEQYF. CDR3 nucleotide sequence: TGTGCCAGCAGTTACTCGAGCCTGGGGAGCTACGAGCAGTACTTC.

The V call is TRBV19, the J call TRBJ1-5, with D maybe TRBD1 (5 bases). From germline, CDR1 is LNHDA and CDR2 SQIVND (reference sequence). V lost 7 bases, J lost 3 bases, and 16 bases lay in between. This CDR3 spans 15 amino acids. The CDR3 is CASIEGKWDNQPQHF. DNA for the CDR3: TGTGCCAGTATAGAGGGGAAATGGGACAATCAGCCCCAGCATTTT. The full variable domain, in which reference TRBV19 and TRBJ1-5 provide the parts outside the CDR3, is DGGITQSPKYLFRKEGQNVTLSCEQNLNHDAMYWYRQDPGQGLRLIYYSQIVNDFQKGDIAEGYSVSREKKESFPLTVTSAQKNPTAFYLCASIEGKWDNQPQHFGDGTRLSIL.

V usage is TRBV27 and J usage is TRBJ2-5; possibly TRBD2 for D (6 bases). Trimming left V 5 bases short and J 6 bases short, with 10 bases between. Germline V lookup: CDR1 MNHEY, CDR2 SMNVEV (reference sequence). This CDR3 has 12 amino acids. The CDR3 DNA is TGTGCCAGCAGTCCAGGACTAAAGACCCAGTACTTC. Its protein is CASSPGLKTQYF.

This clonotype was seen once. CDR3 region: CATKEIAGPKGVTGELFF. The CDR3 DNA follows: TGTGCCACCAAAGAGATAGCGGGACCAAAGGGGGTCACCGGGGAGCTGTTTTTT. The rearrangement links TRBV21-1 to TRBJ2-2; the table's D call, TRBD2, has no DNA check behind it. TRBV21-1 is given as a pseudogene. The CDR3 is made up of 18 amino acids.

This rearrangement joins TRBV10-2 to TRBJ1-4, with 7 bases fitting TRBD1. The length of the CDR3 is 14 residues. The trim removed 6 bases at V and 5 bases at J, leaving 6 bases unmatched. In germline, CDR1 is WSHSY, CDR2 SAAADI. DNA for the CDR3: TGCGCCAGCAGACCGGGACAGAGGAATGAAAAACTGTTTTTT. It codes for CASRPGQRNEKLFF.

The table lists this clonotype with a few counts. The V call is TRBV20-1, the J call TRBJ2-5; D call uncertain. The CDR3 extends over 13 amino acids. Germline V gives CDR1 DFQATT, CDR2 SNEGSKA (reference sequence). V dropped 0 bases and J dropped 2 bases, with 7 bases sitting between them. CDR3 nucleotide sequence: TGCAGTGCTAGAGATCCCCAACAAGAGACCCAGTACTTC. The encoded protein is CSARDPQQETQYF.

This clonotype was seen at least ten times. This chain links TRBV5-1 with TRBJ1-6, with TRBD1 identical over 8 bases. This CDR3 has 15 amino acids. Germline assignment: CDR1 SGHRS and CDR2 YFSETQ. Trimming at V came to 0 bases and at J to 10 bases, leaving 6 bases not matched to a gene. The CDR3 protein is CASSLAGQGISPLHF. The CDR3 bases are TGCGCCAGCAGCTTGGCCGGACAGGGAATCTCACCCCTCCACTTT.

Only one count was recorded for this clonotype. The V and J genes are TRBV7-3 and TRBJ2-4, with TRBD2 identical over 11 bases. J was trimmed by 0 bases and V by 4 bases; bases with no gene match: 5. The CDR3 has 17 amino acids. The V gene's germline CDR1 is SGHTA and CDR2 FQGTGA. CDR3 loop: CASSSPGLAVAKNIQYF. For the CDR3, the DNA is TGTGCCAGCAGCTCCCCGGGACTAGCGGTAGCCAAAAACATTCAGTACTTC.

This clonotype was found a few times. The CDR3 DNA sequence: TGCGCCAGCAGCTTCTTGTTCGTAGGGCAGACCCAGTACTTC. Its protein product is CASSFLFVGQTQYF. The V and J genes are TRBV5-1 and TRBJ2-5; the D is unclear. V gave up 2 bases and J gave up 6 bases, with 14 bases separating them. The CDR3 has 14 residues. The germline gives CDR1 SGHRS, CDR2 YFSETQ.

This clonotype was counted between two and nine times. The chain joins TRBV29-1 to TRBJ2-7; D perhaps matches TRBD2 (5 bases). CDR1 SQVTM and CDR2 ANQGSEA come from the germline V gene. Trimming took 2 bases from V and 4 from J, leaving 12 bases between them. There are 13 residues in the CDR3. For the CDR3, the DNA is TGCAGCGTTGAATACCCTGGGGAGTACGAGCAGTACTTC. Its protein is CSVEYPGEYEQYF.

A few counts support this clonotype. The chain carries TRBV5-1 and TRBJ2-2; D remains ambiguous. This CDR3 region has 15 residues. Between the trimmed V and J ends, which lost 0 bases and 4 bases, there was a span of 10 bases. Germline values: CDR1 SGHRS, CDR2 YFSETQ. The DNA of the CDR3 is TGCGCCAGCAGCTTGGACTTTCGCGGCACCGGGGAGCTGTTTTTT. It yields the protein CASSLDFRGTGELFF.

CDR3 protein: CASTRLSSYNEQFF. In DNA form, the CDR3 reads TGTGCCAGCACCCGACTAAGTTCCTACAATGAGCAGTTCTTC. The rearrangement links TRBV28 to TRBJ2-1; tentative D call: TRBD2 (5 bases). The CDR3 is 14 residues long. Per germline, CDR1 MDHEN and CDR2 SYDVKM. Trimming left V 7 bases short and J 1 base short, with 11 bases between.